What follows is one TCR beta chain and its context. What it binds is not known. Sequencing was performed with immunoSEQ multiplex PCR; in TCRdb, only in-frame clones are kept and a portion is missing. The sample consists of 110,000 to 150,000 clones, over 75% of them appearing once. This entry belongs to a study of T cell responses to AZD1222 COVID-19 vaccine. Overall study findings and caveats: When two AZD1222 doses had been given, Spike-specific TCR breadth and depth rose. Just a handful of AZD1222 recipients tested seropositive at baseline.

The CDR3 extends over 15 amino acids. The germline V gene has CDR1 MNHEY and CDR2 SVGAGI. V dropped 6 bases and J dropped 7 bases, with 16 bases sitting between them. V is TRBV6-5 and J is TRBJ1-6; tentative D call: TRBD1 (6 bases). This specimen was peripheral blood, taken on day 0 of AZD1222 vaccination. This TCR was sampled from an adult in good health. In nucleotides, the CDR3 is TGTGCCAGCAGCTCCACCGGGACACAGAATTCACCCCTCCACTTT. This translates into CASSSTGTQNSPLHF.